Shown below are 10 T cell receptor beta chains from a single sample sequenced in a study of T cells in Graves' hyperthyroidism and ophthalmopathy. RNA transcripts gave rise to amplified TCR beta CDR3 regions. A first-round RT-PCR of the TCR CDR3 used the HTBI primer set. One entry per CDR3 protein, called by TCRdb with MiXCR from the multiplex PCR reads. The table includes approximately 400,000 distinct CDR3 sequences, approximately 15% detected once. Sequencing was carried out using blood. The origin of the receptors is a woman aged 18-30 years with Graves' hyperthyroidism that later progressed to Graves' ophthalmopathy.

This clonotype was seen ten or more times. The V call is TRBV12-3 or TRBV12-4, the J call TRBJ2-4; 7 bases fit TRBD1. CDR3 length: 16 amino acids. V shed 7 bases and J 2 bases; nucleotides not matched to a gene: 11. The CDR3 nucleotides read TGTGCCAGCACTACGACAGGGATGGGGTCCAAAAACATTCAGTACTTC. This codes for CASTTTGMGSKNIQYF.

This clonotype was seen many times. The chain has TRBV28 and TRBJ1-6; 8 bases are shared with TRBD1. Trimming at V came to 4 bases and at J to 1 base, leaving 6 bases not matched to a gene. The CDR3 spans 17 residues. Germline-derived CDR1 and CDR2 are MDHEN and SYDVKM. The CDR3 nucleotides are TGTGCCAGCAGTTCTCTGACAGGGGCGTCCTATAATTCACCCCTCCACTTT. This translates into CASSSLTGASYNSPLHF. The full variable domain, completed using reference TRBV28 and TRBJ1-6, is DVKVTQSSRYLVKRTGEKVFLECVQDMDHENMFWYRQDPGLGLRLIYFSYDVKMKEKGDIPEGYSVSREKKERFSLILESASTNQTSMYLCASSSLTGASYNSPLHFGNGTRLTVT.

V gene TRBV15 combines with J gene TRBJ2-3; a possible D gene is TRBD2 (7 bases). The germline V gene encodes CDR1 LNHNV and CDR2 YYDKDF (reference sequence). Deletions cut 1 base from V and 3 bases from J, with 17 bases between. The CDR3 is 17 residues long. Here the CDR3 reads CATSRVIGGRETDTQYF. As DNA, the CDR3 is TGTGCCACCAGCAGAGTGATCGGGGGGCGAGAGACAGATACGCAGTATTTT.

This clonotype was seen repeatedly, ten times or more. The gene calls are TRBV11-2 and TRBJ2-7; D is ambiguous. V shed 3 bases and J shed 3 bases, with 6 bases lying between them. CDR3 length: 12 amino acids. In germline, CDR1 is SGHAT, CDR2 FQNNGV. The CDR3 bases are TGTGCCAGCAGCTTCAACAGCTACGAGCAGTACTTC. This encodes CASSFNSYEQYF.

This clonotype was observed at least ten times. The CDR3 spells CSVEDPGDTQYF. The CDR3 nucleotides read TGCAGCGTTGAAGACCCCGGCGACACGCAGTATTTT. J is TRBJ2-3 and V is TRBV29-1; D is uncertain. V was cut by 0 bases and J by 9 bases, with 10 bases left in between. CDR1 is SQVTM, CDR2 ANQGSEA, per germline. This CDR3 is 12 amino acids long.

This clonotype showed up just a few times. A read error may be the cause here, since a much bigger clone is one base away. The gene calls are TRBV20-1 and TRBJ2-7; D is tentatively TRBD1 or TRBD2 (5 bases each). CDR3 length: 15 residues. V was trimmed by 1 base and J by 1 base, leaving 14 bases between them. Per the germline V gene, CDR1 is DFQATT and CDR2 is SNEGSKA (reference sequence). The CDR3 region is CSARGPGTASYEQYF. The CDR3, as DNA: TGCAGTGCTAGAGGCCCCGGGACGGCATCCTACGAGCAGTACTTC.

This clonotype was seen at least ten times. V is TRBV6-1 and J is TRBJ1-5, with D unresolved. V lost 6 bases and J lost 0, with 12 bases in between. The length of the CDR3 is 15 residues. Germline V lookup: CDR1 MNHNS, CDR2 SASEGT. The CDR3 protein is CASRSPVFSNQPQHF. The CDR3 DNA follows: TGTGCCAGCAGGTCGCCCGTCTTTAGCAATCAGCCCCAGCATTTT.

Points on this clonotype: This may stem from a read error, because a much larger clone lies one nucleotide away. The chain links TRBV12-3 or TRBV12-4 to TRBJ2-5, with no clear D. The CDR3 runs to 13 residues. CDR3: CATSEPDQETRYF. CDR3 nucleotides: TGTGCCACCAGTGAGCCCGACCAAGAGACCCGGTACTTC.

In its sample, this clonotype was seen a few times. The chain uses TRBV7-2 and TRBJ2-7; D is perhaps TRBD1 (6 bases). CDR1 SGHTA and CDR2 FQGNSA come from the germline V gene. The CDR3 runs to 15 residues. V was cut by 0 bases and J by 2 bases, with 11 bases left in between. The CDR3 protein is CASSLAYRETYEQYF. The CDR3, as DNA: TGTGCCAGCAGCTTAGCGTACAGGGAGACCTACGAGCAGTACTTC.

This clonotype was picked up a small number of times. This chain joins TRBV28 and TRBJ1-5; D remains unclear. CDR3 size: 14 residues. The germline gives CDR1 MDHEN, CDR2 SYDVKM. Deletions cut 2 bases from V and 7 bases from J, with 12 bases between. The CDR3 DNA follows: TGTGCCAGCAGTTTAAGAAGGGTGGGGCAGCCCCAGCATTTT. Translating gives CASSLRRVGQPQHF.